This T cell receptor beta chain was identified during a study of T cell changes during pregnancy in multiple sclerosis. CDR3 length equals 12 residues. Trimming pared 6 bases from V and 6 bases from J, leaving 11 bases between. Germline CDR1 reads MNHNS; CDR2 reads SASEGT. Some clones are missing from TCRdb's copy, which holds only in-frame ones; the method was immunoSEQ multiplex PCR. Of about 48,000 clones listed, roughly 94% are singletons. Here the sequenced sample was CD4+ T cells from peripheral blood mononuclear cells, taken in the first trimester of pregnancy. The rearrangement links TRBV6-1 to TRBJ1-2; a weak D match, TRBD1 (5 bases). The TCR sequence derives from a female donor with multiple sclerosis, enrolled in a pregnancy study. CDR3 sequence (DNA): TGTGCCAGCAGAGGGGCAGGGCATGGCTACACCTTC. Translating gives CASRGAGHGYTF.